These 26 T cell receptor beta chains share one sample of origin, sequenced in a study of cytomegalovirus exposure and HLA in healthy donors. Produced via immunoSEQ multiplex PCR; TCRdb's table is partial and in-frame only. The sample has approximately 59,000 clones, almost 95% seen once. Sequenced material: PBMCs. These receptors originate from a man aged 18 to 35 in good health and CMV-seropositive.

The V call is TRBV9, the J call TRBJ2-3; 12 bases align to TRBD2. From germline, CDR1 is SGDLS and CDR2 YYNGEE. The CDR3 has 16 amino acids. V trimming: 0 bases; J trimming: 4 bases; junction bases outside the gene matches: 3. CDR3 region: CASSVAASGGADTQYF. As DNA, the CDR3 is TGTGCCAGCAGCGTAGCGGCTAGCGGGGGGGCAGATACGCAGTATTTT.

The rearrangement links TRBV27 to TRBJ1-5; 11 bases fit TRBD1. V gave up 2 bases and J gave up 6 bases; unmatched junction bases: 9. There are 17 residues in the CDR3. Looked up from germline, CDR1 is MNHEY and CDR2 is SMNVEV (reference sequence). CDR3 region: CASSLVGGQGVFQPQHF. The DNA for the CDR3 is TGTGCCAGCAGTTTAGTAGGGGGACAGGGGGTTTTTCAGCCCCAGCATTTT.

The chain recombines TRBV19 with TRBJ2-5, with a possible D match to TRBD2 (6 bases). The CDR3 consists of 15 residues. The germline V gene has CDR1 LNHDA and CDR2 SQIVND (reference sequence). The V gene lost 7 bases and the J gene lost 2 bases, with 17 bases spanning the gap. CDR3 bases: TGTGCCAGTATCACTCGCCGGGACTTACAAGAGACCCAGTACTTC. The encoded protein is CASITRRDLQETQYF. The whole variable domain, remainder taken from reference TRBV19 and TRBJ2-5, is DGGITQSPKYLFRKEGQNVTLSCEQNLNHDAMYWYRQDPGQGLRLIYYSQIVNDFQKGDIAEGYSVSREKKESFPLTVTSAQKNPTAFYLCASITRRDLQETQYFGPGTRLLVL.

This clone has only one observation. This chain connects TRBV5-4 to TRBJ2-7; 10 bases are a match to TRBD2. V lost 4 bases and J lost 0; bases outside the gene matches: 10. Germline V lookup: CDR1 SGHNT, CDR2 YYREEE (reference sequence). The CDR3 is made up of 17 amino acids. Here the CDR3 reads CASSRSGRVGSSYEQYF. The CDR3 DNA is TGTGCCAGCAGCCGAAGCGGGAGGGTGGGGAGCTCCTACGAGCAGTACTTC.

The J gene is TRBJ2-5, the V gene TRBV30; 7 bases map to TRBD1. Germline V CDR1 and CDR2: GTSNPN, SVGIG (reference sequence). This CDR3 is 13 amino acids long. After removal of 4 bases from V and 5 bases from J, the junction contained 7 bases not matched to a gene. CDR3 protein: CAWTEGGVETQYF. The CDR3 DNA is TGTGCCTGGACAGAAGGGGGCGTCGAGACCCAGTACTTC.

This chain connects TRBV27 to TRBJ1-5; 9 positions match TRBD1. The CDR3 covers 18 residues. Germline CDR1 reads MNHEY; CDR2 reads SMNVEV (reference sequence). Unmatched junction bases numbered 16, after V lost 5 bases and J lost 5 bases. CDR3 sequence reads: CASSQSQTGTGRYQPQHF. The CDR3 DNA follows: TGTGCCAGCAGTCAAAGCCAGACAGGGACAGGGAGGTATCAGCCCCAGCATTTT.

The CDR3 DNA reads as TGTGCCAGTAGTATGGAGGATAGCAATCAGCCCCAGCATTTT. Translation gives CASSMEDSNQPQHF. V gene TRBV19 combines with J gene TRBJ1-5; D is unclear. Deletions cut 3 bases from V and 0 bases from J, with 6 bases between. This CDR3 is built from 14 residues. The V gene's germline CDR1 is LNHDA and CDR2 SQIVND (reference sequence).

J is TRBJ2-7 and V is TRBV7-9; 7 nucleotides agree with TRBD2. This CDR3 has 15 amino acids. Germline lookup yields CDR1 SEHNR and CDR2 FQNEAQ (reference sequence). With V trimmed by 5 bases and J by 5 bases, 12 bases remained unmatched. CDR3 sequence: CASSLAGAGMHEQYF. CDR3 nucleotides: TGTGCCAGCAGCCTCGCGGGAGCAGGGATGCACGAGCAGTACTTC.

This chain joins TRBV19 and TRBJ2-1; 7 nucleotides line up with TRBD2. CDR1 is LNHDA, CDR2 SQIVND, per germline (reference sequence). The CDR3 is made up of 14 amino acids. V shed 10 bases, J shed 7 bases, and the junction held 13 bases outside the gene matches. The CDR3: CATLATSLRNEQFF. CDR3 nucleotide sequence: TGTGCCACACTAGCGACTAGCTTGCGGAATGAGCAGTTCTTC.

The gene calls are TRBV5-1 and TRBJ2-5, with TRBD2 matching 7 bases. Germline values: CDR1 SGHRS, CDR2 YFSETQ. The V segment lost 1 base and the J segment 5 bases; nucleotides outside the gene matches: 8. This CDR3 comprises 15 residues. CDR3 nucleotide sequence: TGCGCCAGCAGCTTGCGGGGAGGGCCATTCGAGACCCAGTACTTC. Translation gives CASSLRGGPFETQYF.

The rearrangement joins TRBV6-1 to TRBJ1-1; D is undetermined. Germline values: CDR1 MNHNS, CDR2 SASEGT. The ends were cut back, 2 bases at V and 5 bases at J, with 9 bases in the middle. The CDR3 contains 13 residues. In DNA form, the CDR3 reads TGTGCCAGCAGTGAACCAAGCGAGACTGAAGCTTTCTTT. This gives the protein CASSEPSETEAFF.

This clone was detected once. The rearrangement uses TRBV30 and TRBJ2-3; possible D gene TRBD1, 5 bases. Looked up from germline, CDR1 is GTSNPN and CDR2 is SVGIG (reference sequence). This CDR3 contains 15 residues. Trimming removed 0 bases at V and 5 bases at J, with 15 bases between. The CDR3 spells CAWSVVSAGQDTQYF. The CDR3 region has the DNA TGTGCCTGGAGTGTAGTATCGGCAGGGCAAGATACGCAGTATTTT.

V is TRBV4-1 and J is TRBJ2-3, with 7 bases fitting TRBD1. CDR1 and CDR2 (germline): MGHRA, YSYEKL. The J segment lost 1 base and the V segment lost 4 bases, leaving 5 bases of the junction unmatched. There are 15 residues in the CDR3. This CDR3 reads CASSRDTGGTDTQYF. The DNA for the CDR3 is TGCGCCAGCAGCCGAGATACAGGGGGCACAGATACGCAGTATTTT.

This chain joins TRBV5-8 and TRBJ1-4; D is unresolved. The CDR3 loop spans 11 amino acids. The V end was cut by 6 bases, the J end by 12 bases, with 12 bases between. The germline gives CDR1 SGHTS, CDR2 YDEGEE. The DNA for the CDR3 is TGTGCCAGCACCATGACTGTGGAACTGTTTTTT. It is translated as CASTMTVELFF.

J is TRBJ2-5 and V is TRBV5-6; 8 bases agree with TRBD1. CDR3 length: 15 residues. CDR1 and CDR2 (germline): SGHDT, YYEEEE. J was trimmed by 5 bases and V by 3 bases; bases with no gene match: 9. The CDR3 bases are TGTGCCAGCAGCTGGGACGACAGGGGTTCTGAGACCCAGTACTTC. It yields the protein CASSWDDRGSETQYF.

The DNA for the CDR3 is TGTGCCATCAGTTCAACACTTCCGGGACTAGCGGGAGGAGATACGCAGTATTTT. It yields the protein CAISSTLPGLAGGDTQYF. V gene TRBV10-3 combines with J gene TRBJ2-3, with TRBD2 matching over 15 bases. J lost 5 bases, V lost 5 bases, and 11 bases had no gene match. Germline V lookup: CDR1 ENHRY, CDR2 SYGVKD. This CDR3 has 18 amino acids.

V and J are TRBV15 and TRBJ2-3; the match to TRBD2 covers 7 bases. Germline lookup yields CDR1 LNHNV and CDR2 YYDKDF (reference sequence). The CDR3 consists of 16 residues. V trimming: 2 bases; J trimming: 1 base; junction bases outside the gene matches: 6. The CDR3 reads CATSRWAGVGTDTQYF. In DNA form, the CDR3 reads TGTGCCACCAGCAGATGGGCGGGAGTTGGCACAGATACGCAGTATTTT.

This rearrangement joins TRBV2 to TRBJ1-5; perhaps TRBD1 as D (6 bases). Trimming shortened V by 7 bases and J by 0 bases, and 19 bases separated the two germline ends. There are 17 residues in the CDR3. Germline CDR1 reads SNHLY; CDR2 reads FYNNEI. DNA for the CDR3: TGTGCCAGCACGAGGACAGACACAAAATTTAGCAATCAGCCCCAGCATTTT. Translation: CASTRTDTKFSNQPQHF.

The V call is TRBV5-8, the J call TRBJ2-7, with a possible D match to TRBD2 (6 bases). In germline, CDR1 is SGHTS, CDR2 YDEGEE. V was pared by 8 bases and J by 7 bases, with 19 bases between. The CDR3 is 13 amino acids. CDR3 amino acids: CASGGVYNSEQYF. The CDR3 DNA sequence: TGTGCCAGTGGAGGGGTTTATAATAGTGAGCAGTACTTC.

The J gene is TRBJ2-7, the V gene TRBV5-1; 14 nucleotides line up with TRBD2. The CDR3 contains 15 residues. CDR1 and CDR2 from the germline V gene are SGHRS and YFSETQ. V was clipped by 6 bases and J by 4 bases; unmatched bases: 6. CDR3 nucleotide sequence: TGCGCCAGCACCCCCGGGACTAGCGGGAGTTACGAGCAGTACTTC. This encodes CASTPGTSGSYEQYF.

The chain combines TRBV5-8 with TRBJ2-3, with 11 bases that match TRBD1. Unmatched junction bases numbered 11, after V lost 4 bases and J lost 4 bases. The CDR3 is 17 amino acids. Germline-derived CDR1 and CDR2 are SGHTS and YDEGEE. CDR3 sequence reads: CASSKGQGADGADTQYF. CDR3 bases: TGTGCCAGCAGCAAAGGACAGGGGGCGGATGGAGCAGATACGCAGTATTTT. The complete variable domain, with remaining parts taken from reference TRBV5-8 and TRBJ2-3, reads EAGVTQSPTHLIKTRGQQATLRCSPISGHTSVYWYQQALGLGLQFLLWYDEGEERNRGNFPPRFSGRQFPNYSSELNVNALELEDSALYLCASSKGQGADGADTQYFGPGTRLTVL.

The J gene is TRBJ2-3, the V gene TRBV6-4, with 8 bases fitting TRBD2. V shed 4 bases and J 0 bases; nucleotides not matched to a gene: 0. The CDR3 is 14 residues long. CDR1 is MRHNA, CDR2 SNTAGT, per germline. The CDR3 spells CASSASGSTDTQYF. The CDR3 DNA is TGTGCCAGCAGTGCTAGCGGGAGCACAGATACGCAGTATTTT.

The chain joins TRBV2 to TRBJ2-3; 10 nucleotides agree with TRBD2. CDR1 and CDR2 (germline): SNHLY, FYNNEI. V lost 5 bases and J lost 10; bases outside the gene matches: 6. The CDR3 covers 13 residues. The CDR3 DNA is TGTGCCAGCAGTCCCGGGACTAGCGAGCCGCAGTATTTT. Translated: CASSPGTSEPQYF. Complete variable domain (other parts from reference TRBV2 and TRBJ2-3): EPEVTQTPSHQVTQMGQEVILRCVPISNHLYFYWYRQILGQKVEFLVSFYNNEISEKSEIFDDQFSVERPDGSNFTLKIRSTKLEDSAMYFCASSPGTSEPQYFGPGTRLTVL.

The chain employs TRBV4-1 and TRBJ2-5, with 13 bases that match TRBD2. Unmatched junction bases numbered 12, after V lost 4 bases and J lost 4 bases. This CDR3 has 18 amino acids. Germline loops: CDR1 MGHRA, CDR2 YSYEKL. CDR3 loop: CASSPGTSGTMRGETQYF. As DNA, the CDR3 is TGCGCCAGCAGCCCCGGGACTAGCGGGACCATGAGGGGAGAGACCCAGTACTTC.

This clone came up once. The chain links TRBV27 to TRBJ2-1, with 10 bases aligning to TRBD1. The CDR3 runs 15 residues. Per the germline V gene, CDR1 is MNHEY and CDR2 is SMNVEV (reference sequence). With V trimmed by 5 bases and J by 6 bases, 7 bases remained unmatched. The CDR3 nucleotides are TGTGCCAGCAGTAAAGGGACAGGGGAGGGCAATGAGCAGTTCTTC. Amino acid sequence: CASSKGTGEGNEQFF.

The chain links TRBV6-1 to TRBJ2-7, with TRBD2 matching over 8 bases. The CDR3 contains 13 residues. V lost 6 bases, J lost 5 bases, and 6 bases stayed unmatched. Germline V gene lookup returns CDR1 MNHNS and CDR2 SASEGT. The CDR3 sequence: CASREGLVNEQYF. The CDR3 DNA reads TGTGCCAGCAGAGAGGGACTAGTAAACGAGCAGTACTTC.